This TCR beta chain was obtained from a study of PD-1 blockade in classical Hodgkin lymphoma (dated by TCRdb to 2020 to 2022). Regarding the complete study: A peripheral blood immune signature of response to PD-1 blockade in classical Hodgkin lymphoma was defined using TCR beta sequencing and CyTOF.

Genomic DNA was extracted with the Qiagen DNeasy kit from unsorted PBMCs and from negatively selected CD4+ and CD8+ fractions. Amplification of TCR beta CDR3 regions was done by immunoSEQ multiplex PCR with primers that anneal to V and J segments. A synthetic immune receptor repertoire was used to minimize amplification bias, and remaining bias was computationally removed after sequencing. The original pipeline was this. Repertoire diversity was quantified as the Shannon entropy index using custom Python scripts. The unsorted, CD4+ and CD8+ repertoires were each analyzed separately, with the exception of combined analyses, where CD4+ and CD8+ sequences were merged in silico. This immuneACCESS table, as held by TCRdb, lists in-frame sequences with V and J called but not all clones. Of the missing ones, under half trace to an unresolved V gene in checked studies; the others have no known cause. V, J and clone size derive from that table, while D and trimming were established from the DNA sequence. The sample records roughly 23,000 clones, 80% to 90% of which are singletons. The ten most abundant clones make up 0.2% to 0.3% of the sample.

The investigation overall reported the following: Only a single clinical trial cohort was studied, and what caused the repertoire differences, possibly disease activity or prior therapy, remained undefined. Baseline TCR diversity was reported as lower in newly diagnosed patients than in healthy donors, and lower still in relapsed/refractory patients.

This clone has a handful of counts. Which antigen it targets is not known. The sample holds no much larger clone one base away, and base qualities are not on file. The sample's time point label, in plain terms: newly diagnosed, previously untreated cHL patient sample. Magnetic negative selection with a Miltenyi CD4+ T cell isolation kit was used to purify CD4+ T cells from thawed PBMCs. PBMCs from patients with newly diagnosed, previously untreated classical Hodgkin lymphoma were sequenced as a comparison group for the relapsed/refractory trial patients. Peripheral blood was collected in 8 mL Vacutainer Cell Preparation Tubes, from which PBMCs were isolated by centrifugation and then cryopreserved. Purified CD4+ and CD8+ fractions were prepared only for cases with an additional available PBMC sample. Magnetically labelled cells were depleted on LS columns in a quadroMACS separator, and the flow-through was collected as the purified fraction.

The germline V and J ends show losses of 2 bases and 9 bases respectively, and no gene match explains 6 bases of the junction. Taken from cysteine to phenylalanine, the CDR3 has 14 residues. Solely the CDR3 DNA is kept, with 42 bases framed from the first base. The germline V gene yields MNHEY for CDR1 and SVGAGI for CDR2. What was sequenced was CD4+ T cells from blood. The receptor chain draws on TRBV6-5 and TRBJ2-2; 7 bases in between match TRBD1. This sequence was found in a human donor with classical Hodgkin lymphoma. The DNA is TGTGCCAGCAGTTACGACAGGGCTTCCCGGGAGCTGTTTTTT. Its amino acids are CASSYDRASRELFF.